The 32 T cell receptor beta chains reported below all come from one sample, sequenced in a study of T cell repertoires in cytomegalovirus infection. One entry per CDR3 protein, called by TCRdb with MiXCR from the reads. This sample carries approximately 910,000 distinct CDR3 sequences, roughly 30% of them seen once, and the ten largest clones take 13%. These TCRs are of unknown antigen specificity. The material sequenced was cultured CD8+ T cells from PBMCs, taken from culture after CMV antigen stimulation. The origin of the receptors is a human donor in good health (CMV status not recorded). Some clones in this sample may be carry-over from other donors' samples.

The V and J genes are TRBV27 and TRBJ2-3; D uncertain. The V end was cut by 5 bases, the J end by 0 bases, with 15 bases between. Germline CDR1 and CDR2: MNHEY and SMNVEV (reference sequence). This CDR3 has 16 residues. The CDR3 DNA is TGTGCCAGCAGTCCCCCCCGGACCGTTAGCACAGATACGCAGTATTTT. As protein: CASSPPRTVSTDTQYF.

This chain links TRBV7-9 with TRBJ2-7; D remains unclear. Trimming removed 1 base from V and 6 bases from J, with 13 bases in between. CDR3 length: 14 residues. Germline V CDR1 and CDR2: SEHNR, FQNEAQ (reference sequence). The CDR3 region has the DNA TGTGCCAGCAGCTTAGGTGGGGAAAGAGGCGAGCAGTACGTC. It codes for CASSLGGERGEQYV.

To note about this clonotype: At one end the junction does not follow the germline gene, possibly because of a read error. The V gene is TRBV6-2 or TRBV6-3, the J gene TRBJ1-1; D uncertain. CDR1 is MNHEY, CDR2 SVGEGT, per germline. This CDR3 spans 14 amino acids. CDR3 bases: TGTGCCAGCAGTGACTCCGGAGGTAGCGCTGAAGCTTTCTTT. This encodes CASSDSGGSAEAFF.

This clonotype has ten or more counts. This chain links TRBV7-8 with TRBJ2-2; 8 nucleotides match TRBD2. CDR3 length: 16 amino acids. With 5 bases clipped from V and 1 base from J, the junction kept 6 bases outside the gene matches. Germline V gene sequence: CDR1 SGHVS, CDR2 FQNEAQ. The chain's CDR3 is CASSAGLVGNTGELFF. In DNA form, the CDR3 reads TGTGCCAGCAGCGCGGGACTAGTCGGGAACACCGGGGAGCTGTTTTTT.

The chain links TRBV7-6 to TRBJ2-5; the match to TRBD2 covers 7 bases. The V segment lost 2 bases and the J segment 0 bases; nucleotides outside the gene matches: 9. This CDR3 is built from 17 residues. CDR1 and CDR2 from the germline V gene are SGHVS and FNYEAQ. CDR3 in DNA: TGTGCCAGCAGCTTAATGGCGGGGGTCAGGTACCAAGAGACCCAGTACTTC. This encodes CASSLMAGVRYQETQYF.

This clonotype was detected a few times. The J gene is TRBJ2-5, the V gene TRBV4-2; TRBD1 matches at 7 bases. V lost 5 bases to trimming and J lost 5 bases; unmatched junction nucleotides: 14. The CDR3 is 16 residues long. CDR1 is LGHNA and CDR2 is YNFKEQ in the germline V gene. In nucleotides, the CDR3 is TGTGCCAGCAGCTCTACCCACAGGGGCCATGAGGAGACCCAGTACTTC. Its protein is CASSSTHRGHEETQYF.

A word on this clonotype: The CDR3 does not end in the conserved phenylalanine or tryptophan, so this is likely a read error. V and J are TRBV27 and TRBJ1-2, with 9 bases matching TRBD1. CDR1 and CDR2 (germline): MNHEY, SMNVEV (reference sequence). J was trimmed by 7 bases and V by 3 bases; bases with no gene match: 3. The CDR3 spans 13 residues. CDR3 loop: CASSFTGGAGYTS. CDR3 nucleotides: TGTGCCAGCAGTTTCACAGGGGGCGCTGGCTACACCTCC.

The table lists this clonotype with a few counts. The chain carries TRBV12-3 or TRBV12-4 and TRBJ2-2; possibly TRBD1 for D (5 bases). This CDR3 region has 15 residues. With 3 bases removed from V and 0 bases from J, the gap between germline ends came to 8 bases. CDR3 sequence reads: CASSFPGTNTGELFF. The DNA for the CDR3 is TGTGCCAGCAGTTTCCCAGGGACGAACACCGGGGAGCTGTTTTTT.

The chain joins TRBV27 to TRBJ2-7; the D call may be TRBD1 or TRBD2 (5 bases each). V gave up 6 bases and J gave up 4 bases, with 16 bases separating them. The germline gives CDR1 MNHEY, CDR2 SMNVEV (reference sequence). The CDR3 is made up of 14 amino acids. In nucleotides, the CDR3 is TGTGCCAGCAGCCCTTCCGCAGGGAGTTACGAGCAGTACTTC. Its protein product is CASSPSAGSYEQYF.

This chain connects TRBV28 to TRBJ2-1, with TRBD2 matching 13 bases. Germline CDR1 MDHEN, CDR2 SYDVKM. J lost 6 bases, V lost 6 bases, and 2 bases had no gene match. The CDR3 is made up of 14 amino acids. Written as DNA, the CDR3 is TGTGCCAGCAGAACTAGCGGGGGGGGCAATGAGCAGTTCTTC. Its protein is CASRTSGGGNEQFF.

This clonotype has just a few counts. The V gene is TRBV6-2 or TRBV6-3, the J gene TRBJ2-1; D is ambiguous. CDR3 length: 14 residues. V lost 0 bases, J lost 6 bases, and 9 bases lay in between. Per the germline V gene, CDR1 is MNHEY and CDR2 is SVGEGT. This chain's CDR3 is CASSYSQMGNEQFF. The CDR3 DNA is TGTGCCAGCAGTTACTCCCAGATGGGCAATGAGCAGTTCTTC.

The chain uses TRBV23-1 and TRBJ1-6, with 8 bases lining up with TRBD1. TRBV23-1 is an ORF, with its function uncertain. This CDR3 has 15 amino acids. The V gene end was trimmed by 2 bases and the J gene end by 8 bases; junction bases not matched to a gene: 5. The chain's CDR3 is CASSQSPTGDSPLHF. DNA of the CDR3: TGCGCCAGCAGTCAAAGCCCGACAGGGGATTCACCCCTCCACTTT.

This clonotype was seen a few times. This chain joins TRBV23-1 and TRBJ2-3; D may be TRBD2 (5 bases). TRBV23-1 is an open reading frame whose function is uncertain. The germline V and J ends were trimmed by 5 bases and 7 bases, with 16 bases remaining between them. CDR3 length: 14 residues. The CDR3, as DNA: TGCGCCAGCAGTGAGGGCGCCACACTATATACGCAGTATTTT. Translating gives CASSEGATLYTQYF.

This clonotype came up a few times. The chain combines TRBV7-9 with TRBJ2-7; 7 nucleotides match TRBD1. The junction had 11 bases not matched to a gene; V was cut back by 8 bases and J by 1 base. The CDR3 is made up of 15 amino acids. Germline CDR1 SEHNR, CDR2 FQNEAQ (reference sequence). This chain's CDR3 is CASSHVDRSSYEQYF. CDR3 nucleotide sequence: TGTGCCAGCTCCCACGTGGACAGGTCATCCTACGAGCAGTACTTC.

This clonotype was counted at least ten times. V is TRBV7-6 and J is TRBJ1-1; D uncertain. This CDR3 comprises 12 residues. V was trimmed by 5 bases and J by 4 bases, leaving 8 bases between them. CDR1 and CDR2 (germline): SGHVS, FNYEAQ. CDR3 bases: TGTGCCAGCAGCCACCCGGGCACTGAAGCTTTCTTT. Residues: CASSHPGTEAFF.

The genes are TRBV6-8 and TRBJ2-3; 7 nucleotides line up with TRBD1. This CDR3 has 18 amino acids. CDR1 MNHGY and CDR2 SAAAGT come from the germline V gene. With V trimmed by 2 bases and J by 0 bases, 11 bases remained unmatched. The chain's CDR3 is CASSYAGTAFSSTDTQYF. The CDR3 bases are TGTGCCAGCAGTTACGCAGGGACAGCGTTTTCTAGCACAGATACGCAGTATTTT.

This clonotype was seen at least ten times. The chain recombines TRBV7-8 with TRBJ1-1; D remains unclear. Germline V gives CDR1 SGHVS, CDR2 FQNEAQ. The V end was cut by 1 base, the J end by 8 bases, with 8 bases between. The CDR3 spans 12 residues. CDR3 coding DNA: TGTGCCAGCAGCTTAGATCTCCGAGAAGCTTTCTTT. Protein: CASSLDLREAFF.

At least ten counts were recorded for this clonotype. The chain recombines TRBV7-6 with TRBJ2-6; the match to TRBD1 covers 7 bases. V lost 5 bases, J lost 0 bases, and 13 bases stayed unmatched. Germline CDR1 reads SGHVS; CDR2 reads FNYEAQ. The CDR3 covers 19 residues. This CDR3 is CASSQLPGTDLSGANVLTF. The CDR3 coding sequence is TGTGCCAGCAGCCAACTACCCGGGACAGATCTCTCTGGGGCCAACGTCCTGACTTTC.

This clonotype was observed a few times. The chain couples TRBV7-9 to TRBJ2-1; D possibly corresponds to TRBD1 (6 bases). CDR3 length equals 16 residues. Looked up from germline, CDR1 is SEHNR and CDR2 is FQNEAQ (reference sequence). The V end lost 1 base, the J end lost 1 base, and 11 bases lay between the germline ends. The CDR3 spells CASSLDSGDSYNEQFF. The CDR3 DNA is TGTGCCAGCAGCTTAGATTCAGGGGATTCCTACAATGAGCAGTTCTTC.

This clonotype was observed at least ten times. The rearrangement links TRBV6-1 to TRBJ1-1; D gene unclear. This CDR3 is 15 amino acids long. Germline-derived CDR1 and CDR2 are MNHNS and SASEGT. Trimming removed 4 bases from V and 5 bases from J, with 17 bases in between. This CDR3 is CASSGVDTVGTEAFF. The CDR3 coding sequence is TGTGCCAGCAGTGGGGTTGACACGGTCGGGACTGAAGCTTTCTTT.

This sequence joins TRBV4-1 and TRBJ2-2, with TRBD2 identical over 7 bases. Germline CDR1 reads MGHRA; CDR2 reads YSYEKL. V lost 3 bases, J lost 4 bases, and 8 bases stayed unmatched. This CDR3 is built from 16 residues. The CDR3 loop is CASSQLTGGRTGELFF. CDR3 nucleotides: TGCGCCAGCAGCCAGTTAACGGGGGGACGCACCGGGGAGCTGTTTTTT.

The rearrangement joins TRBV12-3 or TRBV12-4 to TRBJ1-5; tentatively, D is TRBD1 (6 bases). The V end was cut by 1 base, the J end by 4 bases, with 11 bases between. This CDR3 has 15 amino acids. The CDR3 nucleotides read TGTGCCAGCAGTTTAGGGGGGCCGGGGAATCAGCCCCAGCATTTT. Translating gives CASSLGGPGNQPQHF.

The J gene is TRBJ1-4, the V gene TRBV12-3 or TRBV12-4; D remains unclear. Deletions cut 5 bases from V and 0 bases from J, with 16 bases between. The length of the CDR3 is 17 residues. This CDR3 is CASSPQNGRATNEKLFF. CDR3 nucleotides: TGTGCCAGCAGTCCCCAGAACGGCCGGGCAACTAATGAAAAACTGTTTTTT.

The table lists this clonotype with a few counts. The chain carries TRBV6-2 or TRBV6-3 and TRBJ2-1, with TRBD2 matching over 10 bases. There are 17 residues in the CDR3. Trimming at V came to 6 bases and at J to 5 bases, leaving 13 bases not matched to a gene. Germline V gene data show CDR1 as MNHEY and CDR2 as SVGEGT. CDR3 sequence reads: CASSRHPMSGGDNEQFF. The CDR3 DNA sequence: TGTGCCAGCAGCCGCCACCCGATGAGCGGGGGGGACAATGAGCAGTTCTTC.

This chain links TRBV7-9 with TRBJ2-7; the match to TRBD1 covers 9 bases. The CDR3 loop spans 19 amino acids. Germline V CDR1 and CDR2: SEHNR, FQNEAQ (reference sequence). V lost 1 base and J lost 0; bases outside the gene matches: 13. The CDR3 sequence is CASSLDNFHRDRVSYEQYF. CDR3 nucleotide sequence: TGTGCCAGCAGCTTAGACAACTTTCACCGGGACAGGGTCTCCTACGAGCAGTACTTC.

The chain has TRBV7-9 and TRBJ2-1; 10 nucleotides line up with TRBD2. The trim removed 5 bases at V and 8 bases at J, leaving 9 bases unmatched. Germline values: CDR1 SEHNR, CDR2 FQNEAQ (reference sequence). The CDR3 runs to 15 residues. In DNA form, the CDR3 reads TGTGCCAGCAGCCTTAGCGGGGGGCCCCGATATGAGCAGTTCTTC. Its protein product is CASSLSGGPRYEQFF.

In its sample, this clonotype was seen many times. J is TRBJ1-3 and V is TRBV20-1; 10 nucleotides align to TRBD1. V trimming: 5 bases; J trimming: 4 bases; junction bases outside the gene matches: 8. Germline V gives CDR1 DFQATT, CDR2 SNEGSKA (reference sequence). The CDR3 has 15 amino acids. CDR3 protein: CSALPGTGVGNTIYF. The CDR3 region has the DNA TGCAGTGCTCTCCCCGGGACAGGGGTAGGAAACACCATATATTTT.

The table lists this clonotype with many counts. This chain links TRBV12-3 or TRBV12-4 with TRBJ1-1; D gene uncertain. The CDR3 spans 14 residues. The V end was cut by 5 bases, the J end by 0 bases, with 10 bases between. This CDR3 reads CASSPLSVNTEAFF. The CDR3 DNA is TGTGCCAGCAGTCCTTTATCGGTGAACACTGAAGCTTTCTTT.

This clonotype was seen many times. The rearrangement joins TRBV27 to TRBJ1-2; 7 nucleotides match TRBD1. The germline V gene has CDR1 MNHEY and CDR2 SMNVEV (reference sequence). After removal of 5 bases from V and 0 bases from J, the junction contained 3 bases not matched to a gene. The CDR3 runs 14 residues. CDR3 DNA sequence: TGTGCCAGCAGTCCGACAGGGCCTAACTATGGCTACACCTTC. It specifies CASSPTGPNYGYTF.

The V gene is TRBV29-1, the J gene TRBJ2-7; no reliable D call. There are 12 residues in the CDR3. The V and J ends lost 1 base and 3 bases respectively, with 7 bases between them. The germline gives CDR1 SQVTM, CDR2 ANQGSEA. As DNA, the CDR3 is TGCAGCGTTGAAGGTTTAGGCTACGAGCAGTACTTC. Its translation: CSVEGLGYEQYF.

The V call is TRBV7-2, the J call TRBJ2-7; D ambiguous. This CDR3 is built from 18 residues. The germline CDR1 and CDR2 sequences are SGHTA and FQGNSA. Trimming took 5 bases from V and 0 from J, leaving 23 bases between them. CDR3 sequence reads: CASSPVIPNEAGSYEQYV. The CDR3 bases are TGTGCCAGCAGCCCAGTTATACCGAATGAAGCTGGCTCCTACGAGCAGTACGTC.

In the case of this clonotype: This may stem from a read error, because a much larger clone lies one nucleotide away. The chain joins TRBV7-8 to TRBJ2-1; 9 positions agree with TRBD2. Trimming cost V 3 bases and J 7 bases; bases outside gene matches: 7. The V gene's germline CDR1 is SGHVS and CDR2 FQNEAQ. This CDR3 has 15 residues. The CDR3 spells CASSFERGVGNEQFF. In DNA form, the CDR3 reads TGTGCCAGCAGCTTTGAGCGGGGGGTGGGAAATGAGCAGTTCTTC.